Detailed here is one T cell receptor beta chain. The sample originates from a study of control samples from healthy donors and cancer patients. V shed 10 bases, J shed 3 bases, and the junction held 12 bases outside the gene matches. Germline CDR1 reads MNHEY; CDR2 reads SVGAGI. The length of the CDR3 is 15 residues. Using immunoSEQ multiplex PCR, the repertoire was profiled, and TCRdb retains in-frame clones only, with some absent. The table records about 410,000 clones, approximately 92% of them present only once. Material for sequencing was PBMCs. The clonotype was recovered from a man between 40 and 49 years old with head and neck cancer. The V call is TRBV6-5, the J call TRBJ2-1; 7 bases fit TRBD2. CDR3 region: CATRTRGGNYNEQFF. CDR3 sequence (DNA): TGTGCCACCCGGACGCGCGGGGGAAACTACAATGAGCAGTTCTTC.